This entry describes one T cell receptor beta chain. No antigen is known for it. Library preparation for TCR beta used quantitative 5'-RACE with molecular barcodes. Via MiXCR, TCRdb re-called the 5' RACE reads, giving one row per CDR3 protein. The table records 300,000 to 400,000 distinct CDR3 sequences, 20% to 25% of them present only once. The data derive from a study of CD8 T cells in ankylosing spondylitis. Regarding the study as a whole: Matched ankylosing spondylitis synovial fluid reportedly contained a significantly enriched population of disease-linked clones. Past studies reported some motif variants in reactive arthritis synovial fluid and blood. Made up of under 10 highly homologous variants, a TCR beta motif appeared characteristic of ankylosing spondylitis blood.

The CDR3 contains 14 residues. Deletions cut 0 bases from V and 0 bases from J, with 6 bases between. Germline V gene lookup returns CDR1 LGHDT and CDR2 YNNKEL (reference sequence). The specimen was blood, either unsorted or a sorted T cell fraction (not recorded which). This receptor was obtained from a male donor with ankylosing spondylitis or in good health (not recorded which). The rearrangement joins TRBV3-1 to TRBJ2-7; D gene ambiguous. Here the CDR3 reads CASSQDSSSYEQYF. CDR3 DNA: TGTGCCAGCAGCCAAGACTCTAGCTCCTACGAGCAGTACTTC.